This T cell receptor beta chain was captured in a study of CD8 T cells in Susac syndrome. Reverse transcription of 0.5 to 1 ug RNA was performed with random hexamers. Across 54 Vbeta and 13 Jbeta, TCR beta CDR3 was amplified with immunoSEQ multiplex PCR. TCRdb called the immunoSEQ multiplex PCR reads again in MiXCR, with one record for every CDR3 protein. The sample has over 95,000 distinct CDR3 sequences, roughly 91% seen once. Points from the study as a whole: The number of individuals included in the study's TCR sequencing and HLA analysis was acknowledged as relatively small.

The V and J ends lost 5 bases and 0 bases, in that order; junction bases with no gene match: 11. This CDR3 has 18 amino acids. Germline CDR1 reads DFQATT; CDR2 reads SNEGSKA (reference sequence). About this clonotype: Its target is not known.

The TCR comes from a human donor in good health. V usage is TRBV20-1 and J usage is TRBJ2-1; 12 nucleotides match TRBD2. The specimen was CD4+ T cells from PBMCs. In nucleotides, the CDR3 is TGCAGTGCTCGAGGGGGACTAGCGGGTGGTAGCTCCTACAATGAGCAGTTCTTC. Amino acid sequence: CSARGGLAGGSSYNEQFF.